This TCR beta chain was identified in a study of CD8 T cells in ankylosing spondylitis. General study points: Both synovial fluid and blood in reactive arthritis had previously been reported to carry some motif variants. Ankylosing spondylitis blood appeared to be characterized by a TCR beta motif of roughly eight highly homologous variants. Peripheral blood held disease-linked clones only at relatively low frequency, and these were CD8+.

Concerning this clonotype: Its specificity is unknown.

Using quantitative 5'-RACE with molecular barcodes, the authors made TCR beta libraries. TCRdb redid the calling of the 5' RACE reads with MiXCR, one entry per CDR3 protein. The profile covers 350,000 to 550,000 distinct CDR3 sequences, with more than 25% appearing a single time and 0.89% taken by the ten largest. CDR1 SGHTA and CDR2 FQGNSA come from the germline V gene. This CDR3 contains 14 residues. With 7 bases clipped from V and 1 base from J, the junction kept 3 bases outside the gene matches. This rearrangement joins TRBV7-2 to TRBJ2-7; 11 bases map to TRBD2. Sequencing input: blood, either unsorted or a sorted T cell fraction (not recorded which). The receptor comes from a male donor with ankylosing spondylitis. The CDR3 is CASTRLAGSYEQYF. CDR3 coding DNA: TGTGCCAGCACCCGACTAGCGGGATCCTACGAGCAGTACTTC.